This T cell receptor (beta chain) came from a study of T cell responses to AZD1222 COVID-19 vaccine. Findings and caveats of the study: Spike-wide vaccine-associated CD4 TCRs dominated at 160-218 and 743-854.

Libraries were prepared by immunoSEQ multiplex PCR; TCRdb keeps only in-frame clonotypes and omits some of them. The sample holds more than 75,000 clones; 90% are singletons and the top ten take approximately 5%. A remark on this clone: Its matching antigen is unknown.

The germline CDR1 and CDR2 sequences are LGHNA and YSLEER. CDR3 length equals 17 residues. Trimming cost V 4 bases and J 0 bases; bases outside gene matches: 8. This chain uses TRBV4-3 with TRBJ2-2; 7 nucleotides match TRBD1. Material: peripheral blood, obtained 28 days after the second AZD1222 dose. The sequence came from an adult who received the AZD1222 COVID-19 vaccine. This CDR3 is CASSPSGQNANTGELFF. CDR3 DNA: TGCGCCAGCAGCCCATCGGGACAGAACGCGAACACCGGGGAGCTGTTTTTT.